This T cell receptor (beta chain) comes out of a study of cytomegalovirus exposure and HLA in healthy donors. Study-level findings and limits: Cytomegalovirus association was assigned to over 150 TCR beta chains.

CDR1 LNHDA and CDR2 SQIVND come from the germline V gene (reference sequence). This CDR3 region has 15 residues. V lost 4 bases and J lost 6; bases outside the gene matches: 7. This clone was recorded once. Its matching antigen is unknown. The study ran its PCR with 60 Vbeta and 13 Jbeta primers. Measured with immunoSEQ multiplex PCR; TCRdb has only the in-frame clones, and not every one. The data contain about 190,000 clones, around 80% of them seen just once; the ten biggest clones take up 0.95% to 1.5%. The chain links TRBV19 to TRBJ2-2, with 8 bases that match TRBD1. This sequence was found in a boy aged 2 to 9 in good health and CMV-seronegative. Sequenced material: PBMCs. As DNA, the CDR3 is TGTGCCAGTAGTACAGGGGGCACTCTCGCCGGGGAGCTGTTTTTT. It encodes CASSTGGTLAGELFF.